This T cell receptor (beta chain) was sequenced for a study of shared clonotypes between healthy human individuals. The authors loaded about 0.2 ug DNA, 25,000 to 30,000 T cell genomes, into sorted-subset replicate PCRs. The authors' processing: Junction-only sequences without quality scores were provided by ImmunoSEQ, so filtering was different. Generated by immunoSEQ multiplex PCR, the TCRdb table keeps only in-frame clones and is missing some. V, J and clone size derive from that table, while D and trimming were established from the DNA sequence. The sample has about 700,000 clones, 92% seen once. CD8 cells regarded as naive lacked CD45RO, were positively chosen for CCR7, and omitted terminally differentiated effector memory CD45RA+ cells. Broader study findings: It was the few donors that limited the genetic and exposure-history diversity represented. Memory subsets had estimated richness that was generally smaller than that of naive subsets.

This clone was seen a few times. Its antigen remains unknown. Trimming took 6 bases from V and 6 from J; bases not matched to a gene: 11. The CDR3 totals 15 residues. Germline lookup yields CDR1 MNHEY and CDR2 SMNVEV (reference sequence). Sequencing used naive CD8+ T cells sorted from blood. The source is a man aged 25-45 years in good health. V and J are TRBV27 and TRBJ1-5; TRBD1 matches at 7 bases. CDR3 protein: CASSASDRVVQPQHF. CDR3 nucleotides: TGTGCCAGCAGCGCCTCTGACAGGGTGGTTCAGCCCCAGCATTTT.